A single sample is the source of the 26 T cell receptor beta chains below, sequenced in a study of CD8 T cells in ankylosing spondylitis. The study's findings and limits: For ankylosing spondylitis blood, a TCR beta motif of roughly 8 highly homologous variants appeared characteristic.

MiXCR, applied by TCRdb to the 5' RACE reads, yields one record per CDR3 protein. Of 700,000 to 1,000,000 distinct CDR3 sequences listed, around 11% are singletons. Their antigens remain unidentified. Specimen: blood, either unsorted or a sorted T cell fraction (not recorded which). Receptors originate from a male donor with ankylosing spondylitis.

This chain connects TRBV11-2 to TRBJ2-2; no clear D. Trimming took off 1 base at V and 7 bases at J, with 13 bases between the two ends. The length of the CDR3 is 15 residues. Germline-derived CDR1 and CDR2 are SGHAT and FQNNGV. This chain's CDR3 is CASSLVPDKGGELFF. The CDR3 coding sequence is TGTGCCAGCAGCTTAGTTCCTGATAAGGGCGGGGAGCTGTTTTTT. Complete variable domain (other parts from reference TRBV11-2 and TRBJ2-2): EAGVAQSPRYKIIEKRQSVAFWCNPISGHATLYWYQQILGQGPKLLIQFQNNGVVDDSQLPKDRFSAERLKGVDSTLKIQPAKLEDSAVYLCASSLVPDKGGELFFGEGSRLTVL.

This clonotype was seen only a few times. The genes are TRBV11-2 and TRBJ1-1; D gene unclear. V gave up 2 bases and J gave up 8 bases, with 9 bases separating them. Germline-derived CDR1 and CDR2 are SGHAT and FQNNGV. The length of the CDR3 is 12 residues. DNA for the CDR3: TGTGCCAGCAGCTTAAGAGGACCGGAAGCTTTCTTT. The encoded protein is CASSLRGPEAFF.

The V gene is TRBV5-1, the J gene TRBJ2-1; D ambiguous. The germline CDR1 and CDR2 sequences are SGHRS and YFSETQ. CDR3 size: 16 residues. V was cut by 0 bases and J by 0 bases, with 10 bases left in between. The CDR3 bases are TGCGCCAGCAGCTTGGTGCGAGCGAGCTCCTACAATGAGCAGTTCTTC. It translates to CASSLVRASSYNEQFF.

The V call is TRBV28, the J call TRBJ2-7; no definite D call. This CDR3 spans 14 amino acids. V lost 3 bases and J 3 bases, leaving 12 bases between the germline ends. The germline V gene has CDR1 MDHEN and CDR2 SYDVKM. The CDR3 is CASSLEDHRYEQYF. CDR3 DNA: TGTGCCAGCAGTTTGGAAGATCACCGCTACGAGCAGTACTTC. The variable domain in full, completed from reference TRBV28 and TRBJ2-7, reads DVKVTQSSRYLVKRTGEKVFLECVQDMDHENMFWYRQDPGLGLRLIYFSYDVKMKEKGDIPEGYSVSREKKERFSLILESASTNQTSMYLCASSLEDHRYEQYFGPGTRLTVT.

This clonotype was detected ten times or more. The rearrangement joins TRBV20-1 to TRBJ1-2, with 10 positions matching TRBD1. Germline loops: CDR1 DFQATT, CDR2 SNEGSKA (reference sequence). After removal of 6 bases from V and 8 bases from J, the junction contained 6 bases not matched to a gene. This CDR3 has 12 residues. The CDR3 protein is CSAGQGEMGYTF. The CDR3 region has the DNA TGCAGTGCCGGACAGGGGGAGATGGGCTACACCTTC.

This clonotype occurred a few times. The rearrangement links TRBV12-3 or TRBV12-4 to TRBJ1-5; 9 positions match TRBD1. V trimming: 6 bases; J trimming: 7 bases; junction bases outside the gene matches: 4. The CDR3 is 13 residues long. The CDR3 DNA follows: TGTGCCAGCAGCCGGACAGGGGTACAGCCCCAGCATTTT. Translation gives CASSRTGVQPQHF.

In this sample, this clonotype turned up many times. The chain combines TRBV5-6 with TRBJ2-5; D is unclear. Trimming removed 3 bases at V and 4 bases at J, with 10 bases between. Germline values: CDR1 SGHDT, CDR2 YYEEEE. The CDR3 length is 13 residues. The CDR3 is CASSSRDRETQYF. The CDR3 coding sequence is TGTGCCAGCAGCTCCCGTGATAGAGAGACCCAGTACTTC. Drawing the rest from reference TRBV5-6 and TRBJ2-5, the complete variable domain is DAGVTQSPTHLIKTRGQQVTLRCSPKSGHDTVSWYQQALGQGPQFIFQYYEEEERQRGNFPDRFSGHQFPNYSSELNVNALLLGDSALYLCASSSRDRETQYFGPGTRLLVL.

The chain couples TRBV20-1 to TRBJ2-3, with D possibly matching TRBD1 (6 bases). Trimming pared 3 bases from V and 4 bases from J, leaving 20 bases between. This CDR3 comprises 16 residues. Germline values: CDR1 DFQATT, CDR2 SNEGSKA (reference sequence). CDR3 sequence: CSARPTFRGLADTQYF. The CDR3 region has the DNA TGCAGTGCTAGGCCCACCTTTAGGGGGTTGGCAGATACGCAGTATTTT.

This clonotype was seen more than once but under ten times. The chain joins TRBV5-1 to TRBJ2-7; tentatively, D is TRBD1 (5 bases). The CDR3 has 14 residues. V was trimmed by 0 bases and J by 5 bases, leaving 12 bases between them. Germline values: CDR1 SGHRS, CDR2 YFSETQ. The CDR3 here is CASSLGQSWDEQYF. CDR3 nucleotides: TGCGCCAGCAGCTTGGGACAGTCCTGGGACGAGCAGTACTTC.

The chain combines TRBV20-1 with TRBJ1-2; possibly TRBD1 for D (5 bases). The V gene lost 7 bases and the J gene lost 14 bases, with 23 bases spanning the gap. Germline lookup yields CDR1 DFQATT and CDR2 SNEGSKA (reference sequence). CDR3 length: 12 residues. The DNA of the CDR3 is TGCAGTGTCCCAACCTCGGGGCCGCTCAGGACCTTC. Protein sequence: CSVPTSGPLRTF.

This clonotype was detected a few times. The chain couples TRBV7-2 to TRBJ2-1; D might be TRBD2 (6 bases). V was clipped by 1 base and J by 6 bases, with 13 bases between them. Germline V CDR1 and CDR2: SGHTA, FQGNSA. The CDR3 sequence is 15 residues long. The chain's CDR3 is CASSLGGGFGNEQFF. In DNA form, the CDR3 reads TGTGCCAGCAGCTTAGGTGGGGGGTTCGGCAATGAGCAGTTCTTC.

The chain joins TRBV4-3 to TRBJ2-7; D may be TRBD1 (6 bases). This CDR3 comprises 16 residues. Germline values: CDR1 LGHNA, CDR2 YSLEER. Trimming shortened V by 0 bases and J by 1 base, and 13 bases separated the two germline ends. The CDR3 here is CASSQDPHRDSYEQYF. The CDR3 DNA sequence: TGCGCCAGCAGCCAAGATCCCCACAGGGATTCCTACGAGCAGTACTTC.

This clonotype came up a few times. The V and J genes are TRBV28 and TRBJ1-5; no firm D call. Germline assignment: CDR1 MDHEN and CDR2 SYDVKM. Deletions cut 5 bases from V and 0 bases from J, with 11 bases between. The CDR3 extends over 15 amino acids. The CDR3 sequence is CASSHAGNSNQPQHF. The CDR3 DNA reads as TGTGCCAGCAGTCATGCGGGGAATAGCAATCAGCCCCAGCATTTT. Complete variable domain (other parts from reference TRBV28 and TRBJ1-5): DVKVTQSSRYLVKRTGEKVFLECVQDMDHENMFWYRQDPGLGLRLIYFSYDVKMKEKGDIPEGYSVSREKKERFSLILESASTNQTSMYLCASSHAGNSNQPQHFGDGTRLSIL.

V is TRBV20-1 and J is TRBJ1-3; no definite D call. Per germline, CDR1 DFQATT and CDR2 SNEGSKA (reference sequence). This CDR3 comprises 15 residues. Trimming left V 1 base short and J 1 base short, with 11 bases between. The CDR3 here is CSARAGWGSGNTIYF. CDR3 nucleotides: TGCAGTGCTAGAGCCGGCTGGGGATCTGGAAACACCATATATTTT.

The chain is built from TRBV20-1 and TRBJ2-3; TRBD2 matches at 9 bases. This CDR3 spans 16 amino acids. The V gene end was trimmed by 3 bases and the J gene end by 1 base; junction bases not matched to a gene: 8. CDR1 and CDR2 from the germline V gene are DFQATT and SNEGSKA (reference sequence). Written as DNA, the CDR3 is TGCAGTGCTAGTCACCTAGCGGGGTGGGGCACAGATACGCAGTATTTT. It yields the protein CSASHLAGWGTDTQYF.

This clonotype turned up a few times. The CDR3 DNA reads as TGTGCCAGCAGTTATCGAGACGGTAGCTACGAGCAGTACTTC. Encoded protein: CASSYRDGSYEQYF. The chain carries TRBV27 and TRBJ2-7, with unresolved D. The CDR3 covers 14 residues. The V gene lost 4 bases and the J gene lost 3 bases, with 13 bases spanning the gap. Germline V gives CDR1 MNHEY, CDR2 SMNVEV (reference sequence).

The gene calls are TRBV5-6 and TRBJ2-2; the match to TRBD2 covers 12 bases. The CDR3 runs 17 residues. Germline V gene sequence: CDR1 SGHDT, CDR2 YYEEEE. The CDR3 loop reads CATSFTSGGSNTGELFF. For the CDR3, the DNA is TGTGCGACCAGCTTTACTAGCGGGGGGTCGAACACCGGGGAGCTGTTTTTT.

This clonotype was detected ten times or more. The rearrangement joins TRBV6-5 to TRBJ1-1; D remains unclear. The germline V gene has CDR1 MNHEY and CDR2 SVGAGI. The CDR3 spans 14 residues. The V end was cut by 1 base, the J end by 2 bases, with 8 bases between. The CDR3 sequence is CASSYYGRNTEAFF. The CDR3 region has the DNA TGTGCCAGCAGTTACTATGGCAGAAACACTGAAGCTTTCTTT.

This clonotype appeared a few times. The chain carries TRBV12-3 or TRBV12-4 and TRBJ2-6; 8 nucleotides line up with TRBD1. There are 20 residues in the CDR3. V lost 5 bases, J lost 0 bases, and 15 bases stayed unmatched. This CDR3 reads CASSPSPGTGLNSGANVLTF. CDR3 nucleotide sequence: TGTGCCAGCAGTCCTTCTCCCGGGACAGGACTGAACTCTGGGGCCAACGTCCTGACTTTC.

This clonotype has more than one count but fewer than ten. V gene TRBV6-5 combines with J gene TRBJ1-1; D unresolved. The germline CDR1 and CDR2 sequences are MNHEY and SVGAGI. V was pared by 2 bases and J by 1 base, with 11 bases between. The CDR3 consists of 15 residues. This CDR3 reads CASSYSGRGNTEAFF. Here the CDR3 DNA reads TGTGCCAGCAGTTACAGTGGTAGAGGGAACACTGAAGCTTTCTTT.

The J gene is TRBJ2-7, the V gene TRBV28, with a possible D match to TRBD1 (5 bases). The CDR3 sequence is 16 residues long. Germline lookup yields CDR1 MDHEN and CDR2 SYDVKM. V lost 1 base, J lost 0 bases, and 13 bases lay in between. The CDR3 bases are TGTGCCAGCAGTTTATTTGGGGCGGTTAACTCCTACGAGCAGTACTTC. Amino acids: CASSLFGAVNSYEQYF.

V gene TRBV7-2 combines with J gene TRBJ1-1; D call uncertain. Germline CDR1 reads SGHTA; CDR2 reads FQGNSA. The CDR3 spans 15 residues. The ends were cut back, 4 bases at V and 1 base at J, with 13 bases in the middle. The CDR3 reads CASSSRGAKNTEAFF. The DNA for the CDR3 is TGTGCCAGCAGCTCACGGGGAGCGAAGAACACTGAAGCTTTCTTT. Using reference TRBV7-2 and TRBJ1-1 for the parts outside the CDR3, the full variable domain is GAGVSQSPSNKVTEKGKDVELRCDPISGHTALYWYRQSLGQGLEFLIYFQGNSAPDKSGLPSDRFSAERTGGSVSTLTIQRTQQEDSAVYLCASSSRGAKNTEAFFGQGTRLTVV.

V is TRBV7-2 and J is TRBJ2-1; maybe TRBD1 (5 bases). The CDR3 runs 14 residues. Trimming took 4 bases from V and 8 from J, leaving 15 bases between them. CDR1 and CDR2 from the germline V gene are SGHTA and FQGNSA. This CDR3 is CASSSTPRVDEQFF. The CDR3 DNA reads as TGTGCCAGCAGCTCAACCCCCAGGGTCGATGAGCAGTTCTTC. Full variable domain (rest looked up from reference TRBV7-2 and TRBJ2-1): GAGVSQSPSNKVTEKGKDVELRCDPISGHTALYWYRQSLGQGLEFLIYFQGNSAPDKSGLPSDRFSAERTGGSVSTLTIQRTQQEDSAVYLCASSSTPRVDEQFFGPGTRLTVL.

This sequence joins TRBV7-2 and TRBJ1-1; D is unresolved. Germline loops: CDR1 SGHTA, CDR2 FQGNSA. The V and J ends lost 5 bases and 3 bases respectively, with 13 bases between them. There are 14 residues in the CDR3. The CDR3, as DNA: TGTGCCAGCAGCGCCCAGGCCATGGACACTGAAGCTTTCTTT. This gives the protein CASSAQAMDTEAFF.

This clonotype came up many times. The chain has TRBV29-1 and TRBJ1-3, with unresolved D. This CDR3 has 11 amino acids. V was pared by 2 bases and J by 3 bases, with 2 bases between. Germline V gene lookup returns CDR1 SQVTM and CDR2 ANQGSEA. The CDR3 sequence is CSVEIGNTIYF. The CDR3 bases are TGCAGCGTTGAAATTGGAAACACCATATATTTT.

The sample holds many counts of this clonotype. V usage is TRBV12-3 or TRBV12-4 and J usage is TRBJ1-2; 9 positions agree with TRBD1. The CDR3 extends over 16 amino acids. With 4 bases clipped from V and 5 bases from J, the junction kept 11 bases outside the gene matches. The CDR3 reads CASSSIEGTGKYGYTF. The CDR3 DNA is TGTGCCAGCAGTTCCATAGAAGGGACAGGGAAATATGGCTACACCTTC.